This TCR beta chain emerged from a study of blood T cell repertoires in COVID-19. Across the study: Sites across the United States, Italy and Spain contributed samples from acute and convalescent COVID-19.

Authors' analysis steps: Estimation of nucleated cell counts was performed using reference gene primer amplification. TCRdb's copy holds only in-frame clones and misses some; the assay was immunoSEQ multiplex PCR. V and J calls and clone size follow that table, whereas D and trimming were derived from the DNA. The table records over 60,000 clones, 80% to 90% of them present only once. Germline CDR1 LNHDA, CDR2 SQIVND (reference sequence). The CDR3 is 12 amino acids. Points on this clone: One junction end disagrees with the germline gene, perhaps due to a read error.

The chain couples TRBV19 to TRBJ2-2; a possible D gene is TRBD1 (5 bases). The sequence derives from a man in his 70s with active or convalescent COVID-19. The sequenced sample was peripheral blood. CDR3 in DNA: TGTGCCAGTAGACCTCCGGCAGGGTTGTTAGTTTTT. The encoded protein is CASRPPAGLLVF.